This TCR beta chain is drawn from a study of cytomegalovirus exposure and HLA in healthy donors. Study-level information: A later analysis reported the roughly 130 validation repertoires used the same platform as the approximately 660 first-cohort repertoires.

The repertoire was sequenced with immunoSEQ multiplex PCR; TCRdb's copy has only in-frame clones and lacks some. The sample lists some 50,000 clones; roughly 93% were seen once. General study results and limits: Confirmation in vitro established that a few CMV-associated chains were specific for CMV antigens.

The V and J ends lost 8 bases and 6 bases, in that order; junction bases with no gene match: 19. CDR1 SEHNR and CDR2 FQNEAQ come from the germline V gene (reference sequence). This CDR3 has 17 residues. Points on this clone: The antigen is not known.

The sequence came from a woman between 18 and 29 years old in good health and CMV-seronegative. V usage is TRBV7-9 and J usage is TRBJ2-3; 8 bases are a match to TRBD1. The sample comprised PBMCs. CDR3: CASRYSLTGVSEDTQYF. CDR3 coding DNA: TGTGCCAGCCGTTATTCATTGACAGGGGTTTCAGAGGATACGCAGTATTTT.